Each of the 2 T cell receptor beta chains below was sequenced from the same sample in a study of shared T cell receptors in the human thymus. Libraries were prepared by immunoSEQ multiplex PCR; TCRdb keeps only in-frame clonotypes and omits some of them. In the table there are 600,000 to 900,000 clones, 80% to 90% of which are singletons. These sequences were also reported in another study, on human thymus T cells.

Sequencing input: thymocytes. The receptors come from a girl in the first two years of life with a congenital heart defect.

The chain couples TRBV6-5 to TRBJ1-2, with D possibly TRBD1 on 6 matching bases. V lost 3 bases and J lost 6, with 8 bases in between. The CDR3 has 12 amino acids. CDR1 MNHEY and CDR2 SVGAGI come from the germline V gene. The CDR3 nucleotides read TGTGCCAGCAGTTATAGGGGGAATGGCTACACCTTC. Protein: CASSYRGNGYTF.

The chain couples TRBV6-6 to TRBJ1-3, with unresolved D. This CDR3 region has 14 residues. Germline values: CDR1 MNHNY, CDR2 SVGAGI (reference sequence). With 5 bases removed from V and 0 bases from J, the gap between germline ends came to 8 bases. This chain's CDR3 is CASSRVLSGNTIYF. In DNA, the CDR3 is TGTGCCAGCAGTAGAGTTCTCTCTGGAAACACCATATATTTT.